A few counts support the clone carrying this T cell receptor beta chain. Per germline, CDR1 SNHLY and CDR2 FYNNEI. The CDR3 covers 15 residues. The trim removed 3 bases at V and 7 bases at J, leaving 6 bases unmatched. This sample was included in a study of cytomegalovirus exposure and HLA in healthy donors. Study overall: Earlier, 95 million to 140 million unique TCR beta sequences were recovered from around 200 million T cells by an analysis.

Researchers ran the PCR with 60 Vbeta and 13 Jbeta primers. In the study's own analysis: Later analysis identified 88 million or so unique TCR beta chains, about 10 million shared. Libraries were prepared by immunoSEQ multiplex PCR; TCRdb keeps only in-frame clonotypes and omits some of them. The DNA gave D and trimming, while V, J and clone size come from that table. This table has 150,000 or so clones, about 75% appearing once. This chain joins TRBV2 and TRBJ2-4; 10 bases map to TRBD2. Sequencing was carried out using PBMCs. The TCR originated in a man aged 40-50 years in good health and CMV-seropositive. CDR3 in amino acids: CASSEEVAGGNIQYF. The CDR3 DNA sequence: TGTGCCAGCAGTGAGGAGGTAGCGGGAGGTAACATTCAGTACTTC. The full variable domain, in which reference TRBV2 and TRBJ2-4 provide the parts outside the CDR3, is EPEVTQTPSHQVTQMGQEVILRCVPISNHLYFYWYRQILGQKVEFLVSFYNNEISEKSEIFDDQFSVERPDGSNFTLKIRSTKLEDSAMYFCASSEEVAGGNIQYFGAGTRLSVL.